This T cell receptor (beta chain) came from a study of OX40 agonist ivuxolimab in advanced cancers. Study-wide results and caveats: Clonal expansion among partial responders at 0.1-3.0 mg/kg ranked near the lowest.

For this clone: Antigen specificity is unknown.

Clones were read by immunoSEQ multiplex PCR, and TCRdb kept only the in-frame ones, dropping some. Altogether about 47,000 clones are present, 70% to 85% being singletons, with the ten largest covering approximately 2.5%. Trimming shortened V by 4 bases and J by 3 bases, and 7 bases separated the two germline ends. CDR3 length equals 13 residues. Germline V gene lookup returns CDR1 SGHDN and CDR2 FVKESK. The clonotype comes from an adult with an advanced solid tumor such as melanoma, head and neck, liver or kidney cancer. The source material was CD4+ or CD8+ T cells sorted from blood, sampled in a trial of the OX40 agonist ivuxolimab. The V gene is TRBV14, the J gene TRBJ2-1, with D unclear. As DNA, the CDR3 is TGTGCCAGCAGCCTACAGTTCTACAATGAGCAGTTCTTC. This gives the protein CASSLQFYNEQFF.